These T cell receptor beta chains were read from a single sample in a study of blood T cell repertoires in COVID-19. Method: immunoSEQ multiplex PCR; TCRdb's copy keeps in-frame clones and lacks some. The data contain fewer than 350,000 clones, around 86% of them seen just once; the ten biggest clones take up around 4.8%. Sequenced: PBMCs or T cells enriched from blood (not recorded which). Receptors originate from a man in his sixties who had recovered from COVID-19. The CDR3 runs from the conserved cysteine through the conserved F or W.

v_gene: TRBV7-2; CDR3aa: CASSSPTGTSGRTGELFF
v_gene: TRBV9; CDR3aa: CASSVSSGSRNEQYF
v_gene: TRBV5-5; CDR3aa: CASSLGLALNEQYF
v_gene: TRBV28; CDR3aa: CASSSHTNYGYTF
v_gene: TRBV15; CDR3aa: CATSRYRDRNYEQYF
v_gene: TRBV7-2; CDR3aa: CASSLRQGLPEAFF
v_gene: TRBV5-4; CDR3aa: CASSSAGGHYGYTF
v_gene: TRBV24-1; CDR3aa: CATSDRSQTGEQYF
v_gene: TRBV28; CDR3aa: CASSSAGAKDQPQHF
v_gene: TRBV28; CDR3aa: CASSYETGASFREQYF
v_gene: TRBV9; CDR3aa: CASNPESRLAGENTGELFF
v_gene: TRBV7-3; CDR3aa: CASSLTAGLAGRDTQYF
v_gene: TRBV5-1; CDR3aa: CASSLLTGSSYEQYF